These 32 T cell receptor beta chains share one sample of origin, sequenced in a study of blood T cell repertoires in COVID-19. Repertoires were generated with immunoSEQ multiplex PCR, while TCRdb's copy carries only in-frame clones and drops some. The data hold about 300,000 clones, with 89% observed a single time. Sequenced input: PBMCs or T cells enriched from blood (not recorded which). These receptors were taken from a woman between 45 and 60 years old who had been exposed to COVID-19.

The rearrangement links TRBV19 to TRBJ2-7; 9 positions match TRBD1. This CDR3 is 15 amino acids long. From germline, CDR1 is LNHDA and CDR2 SQIVND (reference sequence). The junction had 5 bases not matched to a gene; V was cut back by 5 bases and J by 0 bases. The CDR3 spells CASSVGQGHSYEQYF. In DNA, the CDR3 is TGTGCCAGTAGTGTGGGACAGGGCCACTCCTACGAGCAGTACTTC. Supplemented by reference TRBV19 and TRBJ2-7, the full variable domain reads DGGITQSPKYLFRKEGQNVTLSCEQNLNHDAMYWYRQDPGQGLRLIYYSQIVNDFQKGDIAEGYSVSREKKESFPLTVTSAQKNPTAFYLCASSVGQGHSYEQYFGPGTRLTVT.

This clone was detected a few times. V gene TRBV7-6 combines with J gene TRBJ1-3; possible D gene TRBD1, 5 bases. The CDR3 has 13 amino acids. The germline V and J ends were trimmed by 4 bases and 3 bases, with 7 bases remaining between them. Per the germline V gene, CDR1 is SGHVS and CDR2 is FNYEAQ. In nucleotides, the CDR3 is TGTGCCAGCAGCTCGGGACTTGGAAACACCATATATTTT. It codes for CASSSGLGNTIYF.

The chain couples TRBV3-1 (or the pseudogene TRBV3-2) to TRBJ2-1; tentative D call: TRBD1 (5 bases). Trimming removed 0 bases at V and 6 bases at J, with 9 bases between. The CDR3 is made up of 14 amino acids. Germline lookup yields CDR1 LGHDT and CDR2 YNNKEL (reference sequence). For the CDR3, the DNA is TGTGCCAGCAGCCAAGAAATTCAGGGCAATGAGCAGTTCTTC. Its protein is CASSQEIQGNEQFF.

V and J are TRBV2 and TRBJ1-6, with TRBD1 as a possible D gene (6 bases). CDR3 length: 18 residues. Germline V gene lookup returns CDR1 SNHLY and CDR2 FYNNEI. V was cut by 0 bases and J by 3 bases, with 15 bases left in between. In DNA, the CDR3 is TGTGCCAGCAGTGAAGCACAGGGACTAAGAAACTATAATTCACCCCTCCACTTT. This sequence encodes CASSEAQGLRNYNSPLHF.

The chain recombines TRBV27 with TRBJ1-5, with D maybe TRBD1 (5 bases). Germline V gives CDR1 MNHEY, CDR2 SMNVEV (reference sequence). V was cut by 4 bases and J by 3 bases, with 10 bases left in between. This CDR3 has 14 residues. DNA of the CDR3: TGTGCCAGCAGTTCAACAGGCTACAATCAGCCCCAGCATTTT. Translated: CASSSTGYNQPQHF.

This chain uses TRBV2 with TRBJ2-3, with 9 bases aligning to TRBD2. Germline loops: CDR1 SNHLY, CDR2 FYNNEI. The CDR3 spans 17 residues. V lost 1 base to trimming and J lost 0 bases; unmatched junction nucleotides: 5. CDR3 loop: CASSEGARGGSTDTQYF. Here the CDR3 DNA reads TGTGCCAGCAGTGAAGGAGCGCGGGGGGGCAGCACAGATACGCAGTATTTT. The full variable domain, in which reference TRBV2 and TRBJ2-3 provide the parts outside the CDR3, is EPEVTQTPSHQVTQMGQEVILRCVPISNHLYFYWYRQILGQKVEFLVSFYNNEISEKSEIFDDQFSVERPDGSNFTLKIRSTKLEDSAMYFCASSEGARGGSTDTQYFGPGTRLTVL.

The chain joins TRBV19 to TRBJ2-6; 12 nucleotides align to TRBD1. After removal of 6 bases from V and 2 bases from J, the junction contained 5 bases not matched to a gene. The length of the CDR3 is 17 residues. Germline V gives CDR1 LNHDA, CDR2 SQIVND (reference sequence). The CDR3 DNA reads TGTGCCAGTAGGGCTGGGACAGGGGGCGCTGGGGCCAACGTCCTGACTTTC. Translated: CASRAGTGGAGANVLTF.

V gene TRBV5-1 combines with J gene TRBJ2-5; 12 positions match TRBD2. In germline, CDR1 is SGHRS, CDR2 YFSETQ. The V and J ends lost 4 bases and 7 bases, in that order; junction bases with no gene match: 5. The length of the CDR3 is 14 residues. CDR3 protein: CASSEELAGGTQYF. CDR3 nucleotide sequence: TGCGCCAGCAGCGAGGAACTAGCGGGGGGGACCCAGTACTTC.

The chain has TRBV11-2 and TRBJ1-1; D gene ambiguous. V was cut by 8 bases and J by 0 bases, with 10 bases left in between. Per the germline V gene, CDR1 is SGHAT and CDR2 is FQNNGV. This CDR3 comprises 13 residues. The CDR3 coding sequence is TGTGCCAGCGCAGGATACATGAACACTGAAGCTTTCTTT. This gives the protein CASAGYMNTEAFF. Full variable domain (rest looked up from reference TRBV11-2 and TRBJ1-1): EAGVAQSPRYKIIEKRQSVAFWCNPISGHATLYWYQQILGQGPKLLIQFQNNGVVDDSQLPKDRFSAERLKGVDSTLKIQPAKLEDSAVYLCASAGYMNTEAFFGQGTRLTVV.

The chain couples TRBV4-1 to TRBJ2-2; 7 bases map to TRBD1. Germline-derived CDR1 and CDR2 are MGHRA and YSYEKL. This CDR3 contains 17 residues. V shed 5 bases, J shed 6 bases, and the junction held 15 bases outside the gene matches. The CDR3 protein is CASSTDPDRVVSGELFF. As DNA, the CDR3 is TGCGCCAGCAGCACAGACCCTGACAGGGTGGTGTCCGGGGAGCTGTTTTTT.

The DNA for the CDR3 is TGTGCCAGCAGCACCGTTCAGGGGACCGGGGAGCTGTTTTTT. Translated, it gives CASSTVQGTGELFF. The V gene is TRBV2, the J gene TRBJ2-2, with D possibly being TRBD1 (6 bases). Trimming removed 6 bases from V and 5 bases from J, with 13 bases in between. The CDR3 spans 14 residues. CDR1 and CDR2 (germline): SNHLY, FYNNEI.

The J gene is TRBJ1-1, the V gene TRBV6-5; D is possibly TRBD1 (5 bases). Germline V gene lookup returns CDR1 MNHEY and CDR2 SVGAGI. V lost 7 bases to trimming and J lost 1 base, with 10 bases between them. The CDR3 contains 13 residues. CDR3 in amino acids: CASKETGNTEAFF. The CDR3 DNA is TGTGCCAGCAAAGAAACAGGGAACACTGAAGCTTTCTTT.

V usage is TRBV28 and J usage is TRBJ1-5, with TRBD1 matching 12 bases. CDR3 size: 16 residues. The junction had 5 bases not matched to a gene; V was cut back by 5 bases and J by 3 bases. Germline values: CDR1 MDHEN, CDR2 SYDVKM. The CDR3 DNA reads TGTGCCAGCAGTAGGGACAGGGGGCTTTTCAATCAGCCCCAGCATTTT. Residues: CASSRDRGLFNQPQHF.

The V gene is TRBV6-5, the J gene TRBJ1-6; TRBD1 is a possible D gene (6 bases). This CDR3 is 15 amino acids long. Germline V lookup: CDR1 MNHEY, CDR2 SVGAGI. Deletions cut 0 bases from V and 6 bases from J, with 9 bases between. The CDR3 loop reads CASSYSARGNSPLHF. As DNA, the CDR3 is TGTGCCAGCAGTTACTCGGCCAGGGGTAATTCACCCCTCCACTTT.

This rearrangement joins TRBV16 to TRBJ1-2; possible D gene TRBD1, 6 bases. The ends were cut back, 0 bases at V and 8 bases at J, with 16 bases in the middle. This CDR3 region has 15 residues. In germline, CDR1 is KGHSY, CDR2 FQNENV. The CDR3 loop is CASSQSGGALGGYTF. DNA for the CDR3: TGTGCCAGCAGCCAATCGGGGGGGGCCCTTGGAGGCTACACCTTC.

The gene calls are TRBV12-3 or TRBV12-4 and TRBJ2-5, with D possibly TRBD1 on 5 matching bases. The CDR3 sequence is 13 residues long. With 3 bases removed from V and 5 bases from J, the gap between germline ends came to 10 bases. The CDR3 reads CASSFSGYETQYF. The CDR3 region has the DNA TGTGCCAGCAGTTTCTCAGGGTATGAGACCCAGTACTTC.

The genes are TRBV29-1 and TRBJ2-3; no firm D call. The germline V gene encodes CDR1 SQVTM and CDR2 ANQGSEA. With 6 bases removed from V and 6 bases from J, the gap between germline ends came to 13 bases. The CDR3 is made up of 12 amino acids. In nucleotides, the CDR3 is TGCAGCGTGGCTCCTAGTGCCGATACGCAGTATTTT. Protein sequence: CSVAPSADTQYF.

The chain has TRBV18 and TRBJ2-6; D not certain. The CDR3 has 17 residues. Deletions cut 2 bases from V and 3 bases from J, with 14 bases between. Per germline, CDR1 KGHSH and CDR2 LQKENI. The chain's CDR3 is CASSPVPIAYGANVLTF. The CDR3 bases are TGTGCCAGCTCACCAGTCCCCATCGCGTATGGGGCCAACGTCCTGACTTTC.

This clone appeared a few times. This rearrangement joins TRBV7-9 to TRBJ1-1, with D perhaps matching TRBD1 (6 bases). Trimming removed 6 bases at V and 1 base at J, with 18 bases between. CDR3 length equals 16 residues. CDR1 is SEHNR and CDR2 is FQNEAQ in the germline V gene (reference sequence). The CDR3 DNA follows: TGTGCCAGCAGAAGTCCTCACCGGGGACAGAACACTGAAGCTTTCTTT. This gives the protein CASRSPHRGQNTEAFF.

The chain has TRBV2 and TRBJ1-2; TRBD1 matches at 7 bases. V gave up 6 bases and J gave up 7 bases; unmatched junction bases: 2. CDR1 SNHLY and CDR2 FYNNEI come from the germline V gene. The CDR3 totals 11 residues. As DNA, the CDR3 is TGTGCCAGCAGACCAGGGGGTGGCTACACCTTC. Its translation: CASRPGGGYTF.

The J gene is TRBJ2-4, the V gene TRBV28; 10 positions agree with TRBD2. With 5 bases clipped from V and 0 bases from J, the junction kept 4 bases outside the gene matches. Germline loops: CDR1 MDHEN, CDR2 SYDVKM. CDR3 length equals 16 residues. CDR3 amino acids: CASSPRTSGAKNIQYF. CDR3 DNA: TGTGCCAGCAGTCCAAGGACTAGCGGAGCCAAAAACATTCAGTACTTC.

The rearrangement uses TRBV18 and TRBJ1-1, with D maybe TRBD1 (6 bases). V shed 2 bases and J shed 1 base, with 17 bases lying between them. Per germline, CDR1 KGHSH and CDR2 LQKENI. The length of the CDR3 is 17 residues. DNA for the CDR3: TGTGCCAGCTCACCAATGGATCACGGGACATCGAACACTGAAGCTTTCTTT. Translation: CASSPMDHGTSNTEAFF.

The V and J genes are TRBV19 and TRBJ1-1, with D perhaps TRBD1 (6 bases). CDR1 and CDR2 (germline): LNHDA, SQIVND (reference sequence). Deletions cut 8 bases from V and 5 bases from J, with 12 bases between. The CDR3 covers 12 residues. The CDR3 loop is CASWQGRTEAFF. DNA for the CDR3: TGTGCCAGTTGGCAGGGGCGGACTGAAGCTTTCTTT.

This chain uses TRBV19 with TRBJ1-5, with D possibly being TRBD1 (5 bases). This CDR3 region has 12 residues. Germline values: CDR1 LNHDA, CDR2 SQIVND (reference sequence). Trimming took 10 bases from V and 5 from J, leaving 12 bases between them. CDR3 loop: CATGHVDQPQHF. The CDR3 bases are TGTGCCACCGGACATGTCGATCAGCCCCAGCATTTT.

The V call is TRBV7-9, the J call TRBJ2-3; the match to TRBD1 covers 7 bases. The germline CDR1 and CDR2 sequences are SEHNR and FQNEAQ (reference sequence). The CDR3 length is 15 residues. J lost 2 bases, V lost 1 base, and 3 bases had no gene match. CDR3 nucleotides: TGTGCCAGCAGCTTAGTACAGGGGTACACAGATACGCAGTATTTT. This sequence encodes CASSLVQGYTDTQYF.

The J gene is TRBJ1-4, the V gene TRBV5-1; 8 bases agree with TRBD1. Germline V lookup: CDR1 SGHRS, CDR2 YFSETQ. There are 14 residues in the CDR3. The V and J ends lost 2 bases and 8 bases, in that order; junction bases with no gene match: 5. CDR3 sequence (DNA): TGCGCCAGCAGCTTAGGGACAGGATCGGAAAAACTGTTTTTT. It codes for CASSLGTGSEKLFF.

The chain joins TRBV6-6 to TRBJ1-2, with 7 bases matching TRBD1. V lost 6 bases to trimming and J lost 8 bases; unmatched junction nucleotides: 9. Germline CDR1 and CDR2: MNHNY and SVGAGI (reference sequence). CDR3 length: 13 amino acids. CDR3 loop: CASSKTGTEGYTF. Here the CDR3 DNA reads TGTGCCAGCAGCAAGACAGGGACGGAGGGCTACACCTTC.

The rearrangement links TRBV12-2 to TRBJ1-1; TRBD1, the D gene given by the table, was not confirmed from the DNA. TRBV12-2 counts as a pseudogene. This CDR3 region has 14 residues. The CDR3 nucleotides are TGTGCAAGTCGCTTAGGGCAGGGGAACACTGAAGCTTTCTTT. As protein: CASRLGQGNTEAFF.

The chain's CDR3 is CASSRYREGSEQYF. CDR3 bases: TGCGCCAGCAGCCGCTACAGGGAAGGGAGCGAGCAGTACTTC. The chain recombines TRBV10-2 with TRBJ2-7; D may be TRBD1 (6 bases). The germline CDR1 and CDR2 sequences are WSHSY and SAAADI. The CDR3 contains 14 residues. Trimming left V 6 bases short and J 6 bases short, with 18 bases between.

This rearrangement joins TRBV7-9 to TRBJ2-7, with D unclear. Looked up from germline, CDR1 is SEHNR and CDR2 is FQNEAQ (reference sequence). The V and J ends lost 0 bases and 9 bases respectively, with 21 bases between them. The CDR3 length is 16 residues. The CDR3 sequence is CASSLAIMAGKVGQYF. The CDR3 coding sequence is TGTGCCAGCAGCTTAGCGATCATGGCAGGCAAGGTGGGGCAGTACTTC. Filled out from reference TRBV7-9 and TRBJ2-7, the complete variable domain reads DTGVSQNPRHKITKRGQNVTFRCDPISEHNRLYWYRQTLGQGPEFLTYFQNEAQLEKSRLLSDRFSAERPKGSFSTLEIQRTEQGDSAMYLCASSLAIMAGKVGQYFGPGTRLTVT.

This sequence joins TRBV7-6 and TRBJ1-2, with 10 bases lining up with TRBD1. The CDR3 consists of 14 residues. The V gene's germline CDR1 is SGHVS and CDR2 FNYEAQ. V lost 5 bases to trimming and J lost 7 bases; unmatched junction nucleotides: 7. The CDR3 loop reads CASSTGTGDTGYTF. Here the CDR3 DNA reads TGTGCCAGCAGCACAGGGACAGGGGATACTGGCTACACCTTC.

The chain combines TRBV4-1 with TRBJ1-2; D is unclear. V lost 2 bases to trimming and J lost 2 bases, with 12 bases between them. Germline CDR1 is MGHRA and CDR2 is YSYEKL. The CDR3 covers 15 residues. The CDR3: CASSQPISGNYGYTF. CDR3 DNA sequence: TGCGCCAGCAGCCAACCAATCTCGGGAAACTATGGCTACACCTTC.